The clone carrying this T cell receptor (beta chain) has a single count. The antigen remains undetermined. Compared with germline, one end of the junction differs, possibly owing to a read error. Orbital computed tomography and thyroid ultrasound, together with serum TRAb and thyroxine and clinical symptoms, were used for diagnoses. The data were obtained in a study of T cells in Graves' hyperthyroidism and ophthalmopathy. Across the study: At the time of initial diagnosis and before any treatment, peripheral blood was collected. Study-level points and caveats: Most thyroid clonotypes expanded above 0.001 appeared in blood too.

The germline V gene encodes CDR1 SGHDN and CDR2 FVKESK. The CDR3 length is 17 residues. What was amplified from RNA transcripts were TCR beta CDR3 regions. HTBI primers were the set used in a first-round RT-PCR of the TCR CDR3. From the multiplex PCR reads, TCRdb called clonotypes with MiXCR, one entry per CDR3 protein. The data show more than 45,000 distinct CDR3 sequences, with about 50% seen just once and roughly 12% held by the top ten. The chain combines TRBV14 with TRBJ2-3; 7 nucleotides agree with TRBD2. The sequence came from a woman aged 30 to 39 with Graves' ophthalmopathy. Sequenced sample: blood. CDR3 region: CASSQDNWRELTDTQYF. CDR3 nucleotides: TGTGCCAGTAGCCAGGATAACTGGCGGGAGCTCACAGATACGCAGTATTTT.